This T cell receptor (beta chain) was sequenced for a study of Graves' ophthalmopathy and Graves' hyperthyroidism. Looking at the study overall: In this cohort's terms, stable hyperthyroidism meant no ophthalmopathy by 18 months of follow-up. The study, taken as a whole, reports: Classification of ophthalmopathy versus stable hyperthyroidism by a 13-signature model yielded around 91% sensitivity and around 76% specificity.

On this clonotype: Its matching antigen is unknown.

As the template, RNA transcripts were used to amplify TCR beta CDR3 regions. Second-round multiplex PCR followed a first-round RT-PCR using HTBI primers. TCRdb processed the multiplex PCR reads anew with MiXCR; each CDR3 protein has one entry. Seen here are over a million distinct CDR3 sequences, approximately 35% observed once, and the top ten hold over 8.5%. Lactation, pregnancy, uncontrolled infections and other autoimmune diseases were all grounds for excluding patients. This CDR3 has 14 residues. V lost 2 bases and J lost 5, with 13 bases in between. The germline gives CDR1 MNHEY, CDR2 SVGAGI. Sequencing used peripheral blood or thyroid tissue (not recorded which). This chain links TRBV6-5 with TRBJ2-7, with a possible D match to TRBD1 (6 bases). This receptor was taken from an adult man with Graves' hyperthyroidism. The CDR3: CASSYRTVGDEQYF. The CDR3 DNA follows: TGTGCCAGCAGTTACAGGACAGTTGGGGACGAGCAGTACTTC.